The T cell receptor beta chain described here comes from a study of blood T cell repertoires in COVID-19. Germline-derived CDR1 and CDR2 are SGHAT and FQDESV (reference sequence). The V and J ends lost 1 base and 6 bases, in that order; junction bases with no gene match: 8. The CDR3 extends over 16 amino acids. In the original analysis: From reference gene primer amplification, estimates of nucleated cell counts were derived. The method was immunoSEQ multiplex PCR; TCRdb's version includes in-frame clones alone and lacks a portion of them. V and J calls and clone size are as listed in that table; D and trimming were resolved from the DNA. The sample holds some 40,000 clones, about 90% seen once.

The sequencing input was peripheral blood. The V and J genes are TRBV11-1 and TRBJ2-2; TRBD2 aligns across 7 bases. This receptor was taken from a woman over 75 with acute or convalescent COVID-19. The CDR3 here is CASSLVGARGAGELFF. CDR3 sequence (DNA): TGTGCCAGCAGCTTAGTAGGGGCCCGGGGGGCCGGGGAGCTGTTTTTT.